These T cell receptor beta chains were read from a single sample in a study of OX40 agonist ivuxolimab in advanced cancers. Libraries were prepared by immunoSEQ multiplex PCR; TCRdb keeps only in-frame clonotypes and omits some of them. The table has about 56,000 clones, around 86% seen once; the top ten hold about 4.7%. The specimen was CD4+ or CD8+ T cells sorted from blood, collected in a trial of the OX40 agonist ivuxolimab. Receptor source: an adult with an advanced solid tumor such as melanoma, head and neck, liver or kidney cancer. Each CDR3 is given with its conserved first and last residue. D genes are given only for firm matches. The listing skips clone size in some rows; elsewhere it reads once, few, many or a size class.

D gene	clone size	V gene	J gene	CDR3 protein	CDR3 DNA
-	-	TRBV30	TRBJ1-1	CAWSSQLNTEAFF	TGTGCCTGGAGTTCCCAGCTGAACACTGAAGCTTTCTTT
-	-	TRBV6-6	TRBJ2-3	CASSYSRRSTDTQYF	TGTGCCAGCAGTTACTCTCGGCGGAGCACAGATACGCAGTATTTT
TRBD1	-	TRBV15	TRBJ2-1	CATSRDPRTGYNEQFF	TGTGCCACCAGCAGAGACCCCCGGACAGGATACAATGAGCAGTTCTTC
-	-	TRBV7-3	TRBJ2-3	CASSLRLEGDTQYF	TGTGCCAGCAGCTTACGGCTAGAGGGAGATACGCAGTATTTT
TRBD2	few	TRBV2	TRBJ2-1	CASRWTSGLMSSYNEQFF	TGTGCCAGCCGATGGACTAGCGGGCTAATGAGCTCCTACAATGAGCAGTTCTTC
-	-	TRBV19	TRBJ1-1	CASTANREIPEAFF	TGTGCCAGTACCGCAAACAGGGAAATCCCTGAAGCTTTCTTT
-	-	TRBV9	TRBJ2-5	CASSAPRETQYF	TGTGCCAGCAGCGCCCCGCGGGAGACCCAGTACTTC
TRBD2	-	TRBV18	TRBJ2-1	CASSPRLAGSGSPEQFF	TGTGCCAGCTCACCCCGACTAGCGGGAAGTGGGTCGCCTGAGCAGTTCTTC
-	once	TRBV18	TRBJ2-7	CASSPLNRVGTYEQYF	TGTGCCAGCTCACCACTCAACCGGGTCGGCACCTACGAGCAGTACTTC
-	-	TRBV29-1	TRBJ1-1	CSSRGGNTEAFF	TGCAGCTCCCGCGGCGGTAACACTGAAGCTTTCTTT
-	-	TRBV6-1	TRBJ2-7	CASTPVLAASYEQYF	TGTGCCAGCACCCCGGTTTTGGCAGCCTCCTACGAGCAGTACTTC